Listed below are T cell receptor beta chains from one sample, sequenced in a study of response to subunit inactivated influenza vaccine. TCRdb processed the RT-PCR reads anew with MiXCR; each CDR3 protein has one entry. The sample records about 540,000 distinct CDR3 sequences, under 30% being singletons. These data also formed part of another study, on T cells expressing NK-cell markers.

The input for sequencing was CD4+ T cells sorted from PBMCs, taken 11 to 12 days after vaccination. Receptors were obtained from a man aged 45-60 years who received an inactivated influenza vaccine. Both conserved end residues are part of each CDR3.

j_gene: TRBJ1-1; v_gene: TRBV5-5; CDR3aa: CASSLGTGGSTEAFF
j_gene: TRBJ2-1; v_gene: TRBV20-1; CDR3aa: CSAPPGQGVLNEQFF
j_gene: TRBJ2-1; v_gene: TRBV20-1; CDR3aa: CSARDQRGEQFF
j_gene: TRBJ2-1; v_gene: TRBV20-1; CDR3aa: CSASSSGRAVNEQFF
j_gene: TRBJ2-7; v_gene: TRBV4-3; CDR3aa: CASSQDLDRYYEQYF
j_gene: TRBJ1-6; v_gene: TRBV28; CDR3aa: CASRPPGQNNSPLHF
j_gene: TRBJ2-2; v_gene: TRBV3-1; CDR3aa: CASSQVPGGGAGELFF
j_gene: TRBJ2-2; v_gene: TRBV20-1; CDR3aa: CSANQGWSNTGELFF
j_gene: TRBJ2-6; v_gene: TRBV7-2; CDR3aa: CASSLAQGTNVLTF
j_gene: TRBJ1-6; v_gene: TRBV4-1; CDR3aa: CASSQDQGASYNSPLHF
j_gene: TRBJ2-5; v_gene: TRBV3-1; CDR3aa: CASRTSGSQETQYF
j_gene: TRBJ1-1; v_gene: TRBV20-1; CDR3aa: CSAREGQRPEAFF
j_gene: TRBJ2-5; v_gene: TRBV7-6; CDR3aa: CASSLRGAVETQYF
j_gene: TRBJ1-2; v_gene: TRBV27; CDR3aa: CASRRGGVGGYTF
j_gene: TRBJ2-5; v_gene: TRBV24-1; CDR3aa: CATSDKGTGKETQYF
j_gene: TRBJ1-4; v_gene: TRBV5-1; CDR3aa: CASSLDSEGGKLFF
j_gene: TRBJ2-5; v_gene: TRBV9; CDR3aa: CASSGGGQGRETQYF
j_gene: TRBJ1-2; v_gene: TRBV7-9; CDR3aa: CASSYAGSRRSGYTF
j_gene: TRBJ2-7; v_gene: TRBV14; CDR3aa: CASSQDFTEQYF
j_gene: TRBJ1-5; v_gene: TRBV12-3/TRBV12-4; CDR3aa: CASSLSGRSQPQHF
j_gene: TRBJ1-4; v_gene: TRBV29-1; CDR3aa: CSVVDRGREKLFF
j_gene: TRBJ2-2; v_gene: TRBV6-1; CDR3aa: CARGQGRAGELFF
j_gene: TRBJ1-6; v_gene: TRBV7-2; CDR3aa: CASSLEDRVANSPLHF
j_gene: TRBJ1-1; v_gene: TRBV5-1; CDR3aa: CASSHRGPNTEAFF
j_gene: TRBJ1-5; v_gene: TRBV12-3/TRBV12-4; CDR3aa: CASSFRQGTNQPQHF
j_gene: TRBJ2-1; v_gene: TRBV11-3; CDR3aa: CASSPRRGAEQFF
j_gene: TRBJ2-7; v_gene: TRBV19; CDR3aa: CASSPGQVYEQYF
j_gene: TRBJ2-5; v_gene: TRBV10-3; CDR3aa: CAISEGTLQETQYF
j_gene: TRBJ2-3; v_gene: TRBV29-1; CDR3aa: CSVGAAAITDTQYF
j_gene: TRBJ2-2; v_gene: TRBV12-3/TRBV12-4; CDR3aa: CASTFGGTEGELFF
j_gene: TRBJ1-5; v_gene: TRBV29-1; CDR3aa: CSVGEEYQPQHF
j_gene: TRBJ1-2; v_gene: TRBV4-3; CDR3aa: CASSQDLFGTPRNYGYTF
j_gene: TRBJ2-5; v_gene: TRBV12-3/TRBV12-4; CDR3aa: CASTIGTSGRETQYF
j_gene: TRBJ2-5; v_gene: TRBV7-2; CDR3aa: CASSQGPMGETQYF
j_gene: TRBJ2-2; v_gene: TRBV29-1; CDR3aa: CSGGSGPNTGELFF
j_gene: TRBJ2-2; v_gene: TRBV11-2; CDR3aa: CASSSTGNQLMNTGELFF
j_gene: TRBJ1-6; v_gene: TRBV28; CDR3aa: CASRLRGGSPLHF
j_gene: TRBJ2-7; v_gene: TRBV28; CDR3aa: CASSSSRLTYEQYF
j_gene: TRBJ1-1; v_gene: TRBV4-3; CDR3aa: CASSQDRDANTEAFF
j_gene: TRBJ1-2; v_gene: TRBV6-1; CDR3aa: CASSDRPRTARGGYTF
j_gene: TRBJ2-5; v_gene: TRBV2; CDR3aa: CASRGQGAFETQYF
j_gene: TRBJ2-3; v_gene: TRBV7-6; CDR3aa: CASSPLLAGSTDTQYF
j_gene: TRBJ1-2; v_gene: TRBV20-1; CDR3aa: CSARTGVGSDYGYTF
j_gene: TRBJ2-4; v_gene: TRBV10-3; CDR3aa: CAISVGGTARRIQYF
j_gene: TRBJ2-5; v_gene: TRBV12-3/TRBV12-4; CDR3aa: CASSFYGGRETQYF
j_gene: TRBJ2-4; v_gene: TRBV20-1; CDR3aa: CSASKGQGRNIQYF
j_gene: TRBJ1-1; v_gene: TRBV6-2/TRBV6-3; CDR3aa: CASSYSVRDAFF
j_gene: TRBJ2-4; v_gene: TRBV4-3; CDR3aa: CASSQGSGTSNIQYF
j_gene: TRBJ1-5; v_gene: TRBV20-1; CDR3aa: CSARAPGVQPQHF
j_gene: TRBJ2-2; v_gene: TRBV20-1; CDR3aa: CSARDGTQGANTGELFF
j_gene: TRBJ2-5; v_gene: TRBV6-1; CDR3aa: CASSRTAYQETQYF
j_gene: TRBJ2-7; v_gene: TRBV5-6; CDR3aa: CASSLRRGGSEQYF
j_gene: TRBJ2-2; v_gene: TRBV28; CDR3aa: CASQREGTGELFF